The 17 T cell receptor beta chains in this list originate from one sample, sequenced in a study of T cells in Graves' hyperthyroidism and ophthalmopathy. Using RNA transcripts as the source, TCR beta CDR3 regions were amplified. An initial round of RT-PCR targeting the TCR CDR3 relied on the HTBI primer set. TCRdb redid the calling of the multiplex PCR reads with MiXCR, one entry per CDR3 protein. The sample lists around 800,000 distinct CDR3 sequences, more than 30% occurring once. Sequenced sample: blood. The source of these receptors is a young man with Graves' hyperthyroidism.

This clonotype was seen a single time. The V and J genes are TRBV2 and TRBJ1-2, with D tentatively TRBD1 (5 bases). V was pared by 6 bases and J by 8 bases, with 7 bases between. The germline V gene has CDR1 SNHLY and CDR2 FYNNEI. The CDR3 extends over 10 amino acids. In nucleotides, the CDR3 is TGTGCCAGCAGGGGGACCGGCTACACCTTC. Translated: CASRGTGYTF.

Here the CDR3 DNA reads TGCAGTGCTCATACCGACGGTTCTTCTTCCTACGAGCAGTACTTC. Its translation is CSAHTDGSSSYEQYF. The rearrangement links TRBV20-1 to TRBJ2-7, with D unclear. Looked up from germline, CDR1 is DFQATT and CDR2 is SNEGSKA (reference sequence). This CDR3 is built from 15 residues. The ends were cut back, 5 bases at V and 1 base at J, with 18 bases in the middle.

This clonotype has a handful of counts. CDR3 protein: CASSLGQIGAPLHF. DNA of the CDR3: TGCGCCAGCAGCTTGGGGCAGATCGGGGCACCCCTCCACTTT. The chain combines TRBV5-1 with TRBJ1-6; D is ambiguous. Germline V lookup: CDR1 SGHRS, CDR2 YFSETQ. There are 14 residues in the CDR3. Trimming removed 0 bases from V and 11 bases from J, with 12 bases in between.

This clonotype was picked up a small number of times. The genes are TRBV7-3 and TRBJ2-6; maybe TRBD1 (5 bases). This CDR3 contains 14 residues. Germline CDR1 reads SGHTA; CDR2 reads FQGTGA. V was pared by 4 bases and J by 12 bases, with 16 bases between. In nucleotides, the CDR3 is TGTGCCAGCAGCTCCTCCAGGACCCAGGGCGTCCTGACTTTC. Translated: CASSSSRTQGVLTF.

The V call is TRBV10-3, the J call TRBJ1-2; D ambiguous. Germline V gene sequence: CDR1 ENHRY, CDR2 SYGVKD. The CDR3 is made up of 14 amino acids. The V gene lost 3 bases and the J gene lost 6 bases, with 14 bases spanning the gap. CDR3 protein: CAISDNPSTNGYTF. Written as DNA, the CDR3 is TGTGCCATCAGTGACAACCCCAGTACCAATGGCTACACCTTC.

V is TRBV9 and J is TRBJ2-5; either TRBD1 or TRBD2 may supply D (5 bases each). Germline V CDR1 and CDR2: SGDLS, YYNGEE. The CDR3 is 14 amino acids. Trimming pared 1 base from V and 4 bases from J, leaving 11 bases between. CDR3 coding DNA: TGTGCCAGCAGCGTATGGGGCGGAGGAGAGACCCAGTACTTC. It specifies CASSVWGGGETQYF.

The CDR3 DNA reads as TGCGCCAGCAGCCAGGGACAGGGGGCCTTCAATCAGCCCCAGCATTTT. It encodes CASSQGQGAFNQPQHF. The V call is TRBV4-1, the J call TRBJ1-5; TRBD1 matches at 12 bases. In germline, CDR1 is MGHRA, CDR2 YSYEKL. This CDR3 has 16 residues. The ends lost 3 bases at V and 3 bases at J; junction bases unmatched: 3.

The rearrangement uses TRBV29-1 and TRBJ2-5, with TRBD1 as a possible D gene (5 bases). The germline V and J ends were trimmed by 4 bases and 4 bases, with 7 bases remaining between them. Germline V gene sequence: CDR1 SQVTM, CDR2 ANQGSEA. The CDR3 runs 11 residues. CDR3 in DNA: TGCAGCGTTGGGGGCCCAGAGACCCAGTACTTC. Amino acid sequence: CSVGGPETQYF.

This clonotype was seen a few times. The gene calls are TRBV5-4 and TRBJ2-7; D gene unclear. The CDR3 is 16 residues long. The germline V and J ends were trimmed by 4 bases and 2 bases, with 19 bases remaining between them. The germline V gene encodes CDR1 SGHNT and CDR2 YYREEE (reference sequence). This CDR3 reads CASSRPDQIAPYEQYF. As DNA, the CDR3 is TGTGCCAGCAGCAGACCCGACCAAATAGCTCCCTACGAGCAGTACTTC.

This chain links TRBV7-9 with TRBJ1-5; D is perhaps TRBD1 (6 bases). Germline V gene sequence: CDR1 SEHNR, CDR2 FQNEAQ (reference sequence). CDR3 length: 16 residues. The ends were cut back, 5 bases at V and 6 bases at J, with 20 bases in the middle. The CDR3 DNA sequence: TGTGCCAGCAGCCCAGATCTTGGGGGGGGCCCTCAGCCCCAGCATTTT. It is translated as CASSPDLGGGPQPQHF.

CDR3 DNA: TGTGCCAGTAGTATAAGTGGGGCGGCTACTGAAGCTTTCTTT. As protein: CASSISGAATEAFF. The V call is TRBV19, the J call TRBJ1-1, with D perhaps TRBD1 (5 bases). V gave up 2 bases and J gave up 5 bases, with 12 bases separating them. This CDR3 region has 14 residues. Germline V gives CDR1 LNHDA, CDR2 SQIVND (reference sequence).

This clonotype has a count of ten or more. The rearrangement uses TRBV29-1 and TRBJ1-2; TRBD1 matches at 12 bases. CDR1 SQVTM and CDR2 ANQGSEA come from the germline V gene. This CDR3 has 15 residues. With 0 bases clipped from V and 5 bases from J, the junction kept 4 bases outside the gene matches. This CDR3 is CSVEEGGQGAYGYTF. Here the CDR3 DNA reads TGCAGCGTTGAAGAGGGGGGACAGGGGGCTTATGGCTACACCTTC.

There are many counts of this clonotype. The chain carries TRBV29-1 and TRBJ1-1; D gene uncertain. The germline gives CDR1 SQVTM, CDR2 ANQGSEA. Trimming took off 5 bases at V and 0 bases at J, with 7 bases between the two ends. CDR3 length: 12 amino acids. CDR3 DNA sequence: TGCAGCGTTCTTAATATGAACACTGAAGCTTTCTTT. Amino acid sequence: CSVLNMNTEAFF.

This clonotype has ten or more counts. This chain uses TRBV2 with TRBJ1-1; weak D call: TRBD1 (6 bases). Germline V gene lookup returns CDR1 SNHLY and CDR2 FYNNEI. V was trimmed by 1 base and J by 3 bases, leaving 12 bases between them. This CDR3 contains 15 residues. Here the CDR3 reads CASSEDGAGDTEAFF. CDR3 DNA sequence: TGTGCCAGCAGTGAAGATGGGGCAGGGGACACTGAAGCTTTCTTT.

This clonotype was counted ten times or more. In nucleotides, the CDR3 is TGCAGCGTTGGTGACAGGGCGTCCTACGAGCAGTACTTC. It is translated as CSVGDRASYEQYF. The chain carries TRBV29-1 and TRBJ2-7, with 7 bases that match TRBD1. The CDR3 has 13 amino acids. Germline V gene sequence: CDR1 SQVTM, CDR2 ANQGSEA. Trimming took 4 bases from V and 1 from J; bases not matched to a gene: 4.

This clonotype was seen many times. The rearrangement links TRBV19 to TRBJ2-7, with D perhaps assigned TRBD1 or TRBD2 (5 bases each). The V gene's germline CDR1 is LNHDA and CDR2 SQIVND (reference sequence). The CDR3 runs 14 residues. V was trimmed by 4 bases and J by 5 bases, leaving 15 bases between them. CDR3 DNA: TGTGCCAGTAGTACGGAGGCAGGGTCCCACGAGCAGTACTTC. It encodes CASSTEAGSHEQYF.

The genes are TRBV6-6 and TRBJ2-2; D gene uncertain. Germline CDR1 is MNHNY and CDR2 is SVGAGI (reference sequence). This CDR3 is built from 14 residues. V was trimmed by 6 bases and J by 1 base, leaving 9 bases between them. CDR3 nucleotide sequence: TGTGCCAGCAGGATACAACAGAACACCGGGGAGCTGTTTTTT. It encodes CASRIQQNTGELFF.